The table lists the clone carrying this TCR beta chain with many counts. The antigen remains undetermined. The entry originates in a study of T cells in Graves' hyperthyroidism and ophthalmopathy. The CDR3 runs to 13 residues. The germline V and J ends were trimmed by 4 bases and 6 bases, with 12 bases remaining between them. Germline V gives CDR1 SEHNR, CDR2 FQNEAQ (reference sequence). The source material, RNA transcripts, was used to amplify TCR beta CDR3 regions. A set of HTBI primers served as the primers for a first-round RT-PCR of the TCR CDR3. TCRdb re-called the multiplex PCR reads through MiXCR, storing one row per CDR3 protein. The repertoire holds just over 550,000 distinct CDR3 sequences, with about half as singletons. Findings of the study overall: Most clonotypes expanded in the thyroid (above 0.001) were also present in blood.

The sequence came from a woman aged 18-35 years with Graves' hyperthyroidism. The specimen was peripheral blood or thyroid tissue (not recorded which). This rearrangement joins TRBV7-9 to TRBJ1-1, with a weak D call TRBD1 (6 bases). The CDR3 coding sequence is TGTGCCAGCAGCTCCGGGACATCTTCTGAAGCTTTCTTT. This sequence encodes CASSSGTSSEAFF.